Below, 5 T cell receptor beta chains from the same sample are listed, as sequenced in a study of blood T cell repertoires in COVID-19. Only in-frame clones appear in the TCRdb table, and some are missing; sequencing was by immunoSEQ multiplex PCR. This table holds tens of thousands of clones, 78% found once. Sequencing was carried out using peripheral blood. The origin of the receptors is a man between 65 and 79 years old with COVID-19, enrolled during active disease.

This chain uses TRBV11-2 with TRBJ1-1; D possibly corresponds to TRBD1 (6 bases). The germline gives CDR1 SGHAT, CDR2 FQNNGV. The V end was cut by 1 base, the J end by 6 bases, with 18 bases between. This CDR3 comprises 16 residues. CDR3 protein: CASSLVVGQGSAEAFF. For the CDR3, the DNA is TGTGCCAGCAGCTTAGTCGTGGGACAAGGGAGCGCTGAAGCTTTCTTT.

This clone turned up a few times. V gene TRBV20-1 combines with J gene TRBJ2-7, with D perhaps matching TRBD1 (5 bases). CDR1 DFQATT and CDR2 SNEGSKA come from the germline V gene (reference sequence). The CDR3 runs 11 residues. Trimming left V 3 bases short and J 5 bases short, with 8 bases between. The CDR3 reads CSASSGHEQYF. The CDR3 DNA reads as TGCAGTGCTAGCTCAGGGCACGAGCAGTACTTC.

The CDR3 sequence: CSASKESSYNEQFF. DNA for the CDR3: TGCAGTGCTAGTAAGGAGAGCTCCTACAATGAGCAGTTCTTC. The rearrangement uses TRBV20-1 and TRBJ2-1; D is uncertain. The CDR3 consists of 14 residues. V lost 3 bases, J lost 0 bases, and 9 bases lay in between. Germline values: CDR1 DFQATT, CDR2 SNEGSKA (reference sequence).

This clone was counted only a few times. The chain combines TRBV2 with TRBJ2-1; D possibly corresponds to TRBD1 (6 bases). With 0 bases removed from V and 4 bases from J, the gap between germline ends came to 16 bases. There are 17 residues in the CDR3. Germline CDR1 and CDR2: SNHLY and FYNNEI. CDR3 in amino acids: CASSEAFGRGRYNEQFF. The DNA of the CDR3 is TGTGCCAGCAGTGAAGCATTCGGCAGGGGCCGGTACAATGAGCAGTTCTTC. Supplemented by reference TRBV2 and TRBJ2-1, the full variable domain reads EPEVTQTPSHQVTQMGQEVILRCVPISNHLYFYWYRQILGQKVEFLVSFYNNEISEKSEIFDDQFSVERPDGSNFTLKIRSTKLEDSAMYFCASSEAFGRGRYNEQFFGPGTRLTVL.

The rearrangement joins TRBV18 to TRBJ1-1; weak D call: TRBD1 (5 bases). CDR3 length equals 13 residues. Per germline, CDR1 KGHSH and CDR2 LQKENI. V was clipped by 3 bases and J by 4 bases, with 9 bases between them. The CDR3, as DNA: TGTGCCAGCTCACCCCCGGGGGGCACTGAAGCTTTCTTT. Protein: CASSPPGGTEAFF.